Each of the 23 T cell receptor beta chains below was sequenced from the same sample in a study of shared clonotypes between healthy human individuals. Repertoires were generated with immunoSEQ multiplex PCR, while TCRdb's copy carries only in-frame clones and drops some. The sample contains about 2.1 million clones, over 85% of which appear only once. Naive CD8 cells lacked CD45RO and underwent positive selection for CCR7, leaving out terminally differentiated effector memory CD45RA+ cells. The specimen sequenced was naive CD8+ T cells from PBMCs. The source of these receptors is a man aged 18 to 29 in good health. Some clones in this sample may be carry-over from other donors' samples.

The chain carries TRBV9 and TRBJ2-2; D might be TRBD2 (5 bases). This CDR3 has 15 residues. From germline, CDR1 is SGDLS and CDR2 YYNGEE. Trimming removed 0 bases from V and 6 bases from J, with 12 bases in between. The chain's CDR3 is CASSVVSGWPGELFF. The CDR3 DNA is TGTGCCAGCAGCGTAGTATCGGGGTGGCCCGGGGAGCTGTTTTTT. Full variable domain (rest looked up from reference TRBV9 and TRBJ2-2): DSGVTQTPKHLITATGQRVTLRCSPRSGDLSVYWYQQSLDQGLQFLIQYYNGEERAKGNILERFSAQQFPDLHSELNLSSLELGDSALYFCASSVVSGWPGELFFGEGSRLTVL.

The chain links TRBV29-1 to TRBJ2-3; possibly TRBD2 for D (5 bases). The V gene's germline CDR1 is SQVTM and CDR2 ANQGSEA. Trimming took off 7 bases at V and 4 bases at J, with 18 bases between the two ends. The CDR3 runs 14 residues. CDR3 bases: TGCAGCGGGGAAGGACTTCTTGAAGCAGATACGCAGTATTTT. Amino acid sequence: CSGEGLLEADTQYF.

The gene calls are TRBV6-1 and TRBJ2-7; tentative D call: TRBD1 (5 bases). V lost 5 bases and J lost 2, with 13 bases in between. CDR1 is MNHNS and CDR2 is SASEGT in the germline V gene. CDR3 length equals 14 residues. This chain's CDR3 is CASSLRGLPYEQYF. The CDR3 bases are TGTGCCAGCAGTCTTAGGGGTCTACCCTACGAGCAGTACTTC.

The CDR3 region is CASSIGRPGGEQYF. CDR3 nucleotide sequence: TGTGCCAGCAGTATTGGGAGACCTGGGGGCGAGCAGTACTTC. The chain links TRBV9 to TRBJ2-7; D is possibly TRBD1 or TRBD2 (5 bases each). CDR1 SGDLS and CDR2 YYNGEE come from the germline V gene. Deletions cut 5 bases from V and 6 bases from J, with 18 bases between. The CDR3 sequence is 14 residues long.

This clone was counted a single time. The rearrangement uses TRBV6-5 and TRBJ2-3; D remains unclear. The CDR3 length is 14 residues. Germline V gene data show CDR1 as MNHEY and CDR2 as SVGAGI. Trimming pared 0 bases from V and 4 bases from J, leaving 8 bases between. The DNA for the CDR3 is TGTGCCAGCAGTTACTCTCGGCCCCCAGATACGCAGTATTTT. This encodes CASSYSRPPDTQYF.

The gene calls are TRBV4-1 and TRBJ1-5, with no clear D. Trimming took off 4 bases at V and 4 bases at J, with 8 bases between the two ends. CDR3 length: 13 amino acids. CDR1 is MGHRA, CDR2 YSYEKL, per germline. The CDR3 DNA is TGCGCCAGCAGCCCAAAACCGAATCAGCCCCAGCATTTT. As protein: CASSPKPNQPQHF.

CDR3 bases: TGTGCCAGCAGCTCCACACTAGCGGGAAACTGGGAGCAGTACTTC. Translated, it gives CASSSTLAGNWEQYF. The V and J genes are TRBV6-6 and TRBJ2-7, with 10 positions matching TRBD2. V dropped 6 bases and J dropped 7; count of bases not matched to a gene: 12. Germline CDR1 is MNHNY and CDR2 is SVGAGI (reference sequence). This CDR3 is built from 15 residues.

The CDR3 nucleotides are TGTGCCAGCAGCCTAGACCCCACGGCCTACGAGCAGTACTTC. It is translated as CASSLDPTAYEQYF. The V call is TRBV7-9, the J call TRBJ2-7; D call uncertain. Germline CDR1 SEHNR, CDR2 FQNEAQ (reference sequence). The V and J ends lost 5 bases and 2 bases respectively, with 13 bases between them. The CDR3 totals 14 residues.

Turning to this clone: In the same sample, other DNA sequences code for this CDR3. The V gene is TRBV27, the J gene TRBJ2-1; D unresolved. Germline V gives CDR1 MNHEY, CDR2 SMNVEV (reference sequence). Trimming cost V 3 bases and J 5 bases, with 8 bases left between them. The CDR3 runs 13 residues. This CDR3 reads CASSFGRNNEQFF. CDR3 nucleotides: TGTGCCAGCAGTTTCGGCAGAAACAATGAGCAGTTCTTC.

The gene calls are TRBV19 and TRBJ1-5, with a weak D call TRBD1 (6 bases). Trimming stripped 3 bases from V and 3 bases from J, with 12 bases between. Germline V gives CDR1 LNHDA, CDR2 SQIVND (reference sequence). This CDR3 contains 15 residues. CDR3 bases: TGTGCCAGTAGTATTTGGACAGCAAACAATCAGCCCCAGCATTTT. Translation: CASSIWTANNQPQHF.

The V call is TRBV28, the J call TRBJ1-2, with 8 bases aligning to TRBD1. The CDR3 extends over 18 amino acids. J gave up 0 bases and V 2 bases, and 11 bases lay outside the gene matches. Germline CDR1 MDHEN, CDR2 SYDVKM. CDR3 DNA sequence: TGTGCCAGCAGTTTAAGGACAGGGATATCTCCCTCTAACTATGGCTACACCTTC. Translation: CASSLRTGISPSNYGYTF.

The chain recombines TRBV27 with TRBJ2-2; perhaps D is TRBD1 or TRBD2 (5 bases each). This CDR3 is built from 13 residues. Germline CDR1 is MNHEY and CDR2 is SMNVEV (reference sequence). The V and J ends lost 5 bases and 6 bases respectively, with 10 bases between them. The CDR3: CASSTGGPGELFF. DNA of the CDR3: TGTGCCAGCAGTACTGGGGGTCCCGGGGAGCTGTTTTTT.

This clone has only one observation. The chain employs TRBV6-6 and TRBJ2-1, with TRBD2 matching 8 bases. Germline loops: CDR1 MNHNY, CDR2 SVGAGI (reference sequence). After removal of 5 bases from V and 1 base from J, the junction contained 7 bases not matched to a gene. This CDR3 is 16 amino acids long. Here the CDR3 reads CASSRWAGGSYNEQFF. The CDR3 DNA is TGTGCCAGCAGTCGGTGGGCGGGAGGTTCCTACAATGAGCAGTTCTTC.

A word on this clone: Other DNA sequences of this sample code for an identical CDR3. This CDR3 reads CASSPTGGYNQPQHF. The DNA of the CDR3 is TGTGCCAGCAGCCCTACGGGGGGGTACAATCAGCCCCAGCATTTT. The chain uses TRBV9 and TRBJ1-5; tentative D call: TRBD1 (5 bases). The V gene's germline CDR1 is SGDLS and CDR2 YYNGEE. CDR3 length: 15 residues. The V end lost 4 bases, the J end lost 3 bases, and 14 bases lay between the germline ends.

The DNA for the CDR3 is TGTGCCAGCAGCTTAGACCCCTGGGACTACGAGCAGTACTTC. It encodes CASSLDPWDYEQYF. This chain connects TRBV7-9 to TRBJ2-7, with D unresolved. V was clipped by 1 base and J by 3 bases, with 10 bases between them. This CDR3 comprises 14 residues. Germline CDR1 and CDR2: SEHNR and FQNEAQ (reference sequence).

Here the CDR3 reads CASSYQDGYTF. CDR3 DNA sequence: TGTGCCAGCAGCTACCAGGATGGCTACACCTTC. The chain uses TRBV11-2 and TRBJ1-2; no clear D gene. The V end lost 4 bases, the J end lost 6 bases, and 6 bases lay between the germline ends. The length of the CDR3 is 11 residues. CDR1 and CDR2 from the germline V gene are SGHAT and FQNNGV.

The CDR3 DNA reads as TGTGCCAGCAGTCCGGACAGGGGATACAATCAGCCCCAGCATTTT. Translated, it gives CASSPDRGYNQPQHF. The chain has TRBV27 and TRBJ1-5, with TRBD1 matching over 9 bases. V gave up 5 bases and J gave up 3 bases; unmatched junction bases: 5. The V gene's germline CDR1 is MNHEY and CDR2 SMNVEV (reference sequence). The CDR3 loop spans 15 amino acids.

The chain combines TRBV6-5 with TRBJ2-7; possibly TRBD1 for D (5 bases). The length of the CDR3 is 15 residues. Germline V CDR1 and CDR2: MNHEY, SVGAGI. The V and J ends lost 2 bases and 2 bases respectively, with 13 bases between them. Here the CDR3 reads CASSYGAGDAYEQYF. The CDR3, as DNA: TGTGCCAGCAGTTACGGGGCAGGAGATGCCTACGAGCAGTACTTC.

With regard to this clone: Other DNA sequences in this sample translate to the same CDR3. The chain recombines TRBV5-4 with TRBJ2-3; the match to TRBD2 covers 9 bases. In germline, CDR1 is SGHNT, CDR2 YYREEE (reference sequence). The CDR3 covers 15 residues. V was pared by 2 bases and J by 4 bases, with 5 bases of the junction left unmatched. The CDR3 protein is CASSFAGGPADTQYF. DNA of the CDR3: TGTGCCAGCAGCTTCGCGGGAGGGCCTGCAGATACGCAGTATTTT.

This chain uses TRBV13 with TRBJ2-7; D not certain. The CDR3 runs 14 residues. Trimming took off 1 base at V and 3 bases at J, with 10 bases between the two ends. From germline, CDR1 is PRHDT and CDR2 FYEKMQ (reference sequence). This CDR3 is CASSLVVRSYEQYF. The CDR3 DNA reads as TGTGCCAGCAGCTTAGTGGTCAGGAGCTACGAGCAGTACTTC.

The chain combines TRBV11-2 with TRBJ2-1; D possibly corresponds to TRBD2 (5 bases). Germline loops: CDR1 SGHAT, CDR2 FQNNGV. CDR3 length equals 13 residues. V gave up 5 bases and J gave up 9 bases, with 14 bases separating them. The DNA of the CDR3 is TGTGCCAGCAGCCCACCTTCGGCGGGTGAGCAGTTCTTC. Residues: CASSPPSAGEQFF.

CDR3 loop: CASTPHGTSGLVEQYF. CDR3 nucleotide sequence: TGTGCCAGCACCCCCCACGGGACTAGCGGGCTCGTCGAGCAGTACTTC. The chain is built from TRBV28 and TRBJ2-7; 12 bases map to TRBD2. With 7 bases clipped from V and 6 bases from J, the junction kept 13 bases outside the gene matches. Germline V lookup: CDR1 MDHEN, CDR2 SYDVKM. There are 16 residues in the CDR3. The full variable domain, its missing parts supplied by reference TRBV28 and TRBJ2-7, is DVKVTQSSRYLVKRTGEKVFLECVQDMDHENMFWYRQDPGLGLRLIYFSYDVKMKEKGDIPEGYSVSREKKERFSLILESASTNQTSMYLCASTPHGTSGLVEQYFGPGTRLTVT.

There are a few counts of this clone. Additional DNA sequences in this sample encode the identical CDR3. The chain joins TRBV27 to TRBJ2-1; no clear D. The CDR3 totals 12 residues. The V end was cut by 4 bases, the J end by 4 bases, with 5 bases between. Germline lookup yields CDR1 MNHEY and CDR2 SMNVEV (reference sequence). The DNA of the CDR3 is TGTGCCAGCAGTTCGGGTTACAATGAGCAGTTCTTC. Translated: CASSSGYNEQFF.